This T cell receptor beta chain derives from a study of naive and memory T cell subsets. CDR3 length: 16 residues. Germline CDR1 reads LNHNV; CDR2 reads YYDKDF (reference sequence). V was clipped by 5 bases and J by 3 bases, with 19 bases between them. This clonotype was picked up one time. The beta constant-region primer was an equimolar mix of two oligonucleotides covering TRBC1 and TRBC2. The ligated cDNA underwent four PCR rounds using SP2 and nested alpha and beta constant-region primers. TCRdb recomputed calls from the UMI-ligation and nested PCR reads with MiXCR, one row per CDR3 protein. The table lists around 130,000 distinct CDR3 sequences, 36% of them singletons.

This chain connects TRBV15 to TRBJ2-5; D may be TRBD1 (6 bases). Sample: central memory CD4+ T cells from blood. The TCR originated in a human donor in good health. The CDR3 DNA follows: TGTGCCACCAGCTTTGCCGCAGGGGCGAGGAAAGAGACCCAGTACTTC. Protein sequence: CATSFAAGARKETQYF.